Below, 21 T cell receptor beta chains from the same sample are listed, as sequenced in a study of blood T cell repertoires in COVID-19. Data came from immunoSEQ multiplex PCR; TCRdb stores just in-frame clones and leaves some out. The table lists 120,000 or so clones, approximately 74% of them singletons. Sequencing was done on a sample of peripheral blood. These receptor sequences come from a man in his sixties with acute or convalescent COVID-19.

The chain combines TRBV2 with TRBJ2-3; D may be TRBD2 (5 bases). The CDR3 spans 13 residues. Per the germline V gene, CDR1 is SNHLY and CDR2 is FYNNEI. Trimming pared 8 bases from V and 5 bases from J, leaving 14 bases between. Here the CDR3 reads CASLWRARDTQYF. The CDR3 DNA sequence: TGTGCCAGCCTTTGGCGGGCAAGAGATACGCAGTATTTT.

This clone has just a few counts. The rearrangement joins TRBV30 to TRBJ2-3; D possibly corresponds to TRBD2 (5 bases). The CDR3 extends over 14 amino acids. The V end lost 3 bases, the J end lost 1 base, and 11 bases lay between the germline ends. The germline gives CDR1 GTSNPN, CDR2 SVGIG (reference sequence). CDR3 in amino acids: CAWSPGKGTDTQYF. The CDR3 nucleotides read TGTGCCTGGAGCCCGGGGAAAGGCACAGATACGCAGTATTTT.

The chain carries TRBV28 and TRBJ1-4; D ambiguous. The germline V gene encodes CDR1 MDHEN and CDR2 SYDVKM. This CDR3 is 15 amino acids long. Trimming took off 7 bases at V and 2 bases at J, with 14 bases between the two ends. In nucleotides, the CDR3 is TGTGCCAGCACCACTCAGACCGGGACTAATGAAAAACTGTTTTTT. Residues: CASTTQTGTNEKLFF.

The chain combines TRBV29-1 with TRBJ1-1; TRBD1 matches at 8 bases. Trimming removed 7 bases from V and 0 bases from J; junction bases left unmatched: 4. Germline CDR1 reads SQVTM; CDR2 reads ANQGSEA. The CDR3 runs 13 residues. The CDR3 DNA reads as TGCAGCGCTGACAGGGGAATGAACACTGAAGCTTTCTTT. It encodes CSADRGMNTEAFF.

This clone occurred once. The gene calls are TRBV30 and TRBJ1-6; D is unresolved. The germline V and J ends were trimmed by 2 bases and 8 bases, with 13 bases remaining between them. This CDR3 is 14 amino acids long. In germline, CDR1 is GTSNPN, CDR2 SVGIG (reference sequence). CDR3 in DNA: TGTGCCTGGAGTCCGAGGGCCCTGGATTCACCCCTCCACTTT. It yields the protein CAWSPRALDSPLHF.

This clone was observed many times. The chain has TRBV25-1 and TRBJ1-6, with 9 bases aligning to TRBD1. CDR3 length: 13 amino acids. The J segment lost 7 bases and the V segment lost 10 bases, leaving 5 bases of the junction unmatched. Germline CDR1 is MGHDK and CDR2 is SYGVNS. The CDR3: CATETGGNSPLHF. Here the CDR3 DNA reads TGTGCCACCGAGACAGGGGGGAATTCACCCCTCCACTTT.

This clone has a count of ten or more. V is TRBV23-1 and J is TRBJ2-7, with D perhaps matching TRBD2 (5 bases). TRBV23-1 is identified as an open reading frame with a role that is uncertain. This CDR3 is built from 14 residues. With 0 bases removed from V and 3 bases from J, the gap between germline ends came to 9 bases. The CDR3 coding sequence is TGCGCCAGCAGTCAATCTGGGAGTAACTACGAGCAGTACTTC. The encoded protein is CASSQSGSNYEQYF.

V and J are TRBV11-3 and TRBJ2-1; 7 nucleotides match TRBD2. The junction had 4 bases not matched to a gene; V was cut back by 5 bases and J by 0 bases. The germline CDR1 and CDR2 sequences are SGHNT and YENEEA. The CDR3 sequence is 15 residues long. The CDR3 spells CASSLGGSSYNEQFF. For the CDR3, the DNA is TGTGCCAGCAGCCTGGGGGGGAGCTCCTACAATGAGCAGTTCTTC.

The rearrangement joins TRBV7-3 to TRBJ1-1, with D possibly being TRBD1 (6 bases). From germline, CDR1 is SGHTA and CDR2 FQGTGA. The CDR3 has 13 residues. Trimming stripped 5 bases from V and 2 bases from J, with 9 bases between. DNA for the CDR3: TGTGCCAGCAGCCCACAGGGAAACACTGAAGCTTTCTTT. Protein: CASSPQGNTEAFF. Combining the CDR3 with reference TRBV7-3 and TRBJ1-1 gives the whole variable domain GAGVSQTPSNKVTEKGKYVELRCDPISGHTALYWYRQSLGQGPEFLIYFQGTGAADDSGLPNDRFFAVRPEGSVSTLKIQRTERGDSAVYLCASSPQGNTEAFFGQGTRLTVV.

This clone was detected only a few times. V and J are TRBV5-1 and TRBJ2-5; D is unresolved. CDR1 is SGHRS, CDR2 YFSETQ, per germline. This CDR3 comprises 13 residues. Trimming removed 3 bases from V and 0 bases from J, with 6 bases in between. CDR3 amino acids: CASSSRYQETQYF. The CDR3 bases are TGCGCCAGCAGCTCCAGGTACCAAGAGACCCAGTACTTC. Drawing the rest from reference TRBV5-1 and TRBJ2-5, the complete variable domain is KAGVTQTPRYLIKTRGQQVTLSCSPISGHRSVSWYQQTPGQGLQFLFEYFSETQRNKGNFPGRFSGRQFSNSRSEMNVSTLELGDSALYLCASSSRYQETQYFGPGTRLLVL.

The rearrangement uses TRBV6-4 and TRBJ2-5; TRBD2 is a possible D gene (5 bases). Trimming left V 5 bases short and J 1 base short, with 8 bases between. Germline V gives CDR1 MRHNA, CDR2 SNTAGT. The CDR3 has 13 residues. CDR3 coding DNA: TGTGCCAGCAGTCGGGATTTCCAAGAGACCCAGTACTTC. Translated, it gives CASSRDFQETQYF.

This chain uses TRBV14 with TRBJ2-3; a weak D match, TRBD1 (5 bases). V shed 2 bases and J shed 2 bases, with 11 bases lying between them. This CDR3 is built from 15 residues. In germline, CDR1 is SGHDN, CDR2 FVKESK. The CDR3 sequence: CASSQRAGPTDTQYF. DNA of the CDR3: TGTGCCAGCAGCCAAAGGGCAGGGCCCACAGATACGCAGTATTTT.

In its sample, this clone was seen once. This chain links TRBV18 with TRBJ1-6; 8 bases line up with TRBD1. After removal of 5 bases from V and 7 bases from J, the junction contained 4 bases not matched to a gene. The germline V gene encodes CDR1 KGHSH and CDR2 LQKENI. The CDR3 runs 14 residues. CDR3 DNA: TGTGCCAGCTCAAAGGACAGGGCCAATTCACCCCTCCACTTT. Residues: CASSKDRANSPLHF.

The chain combines TRBV12-3 or TRBV12-4 with TRBJ1-5; 8 bases agree with TRBD1. The V gene end was trimmed by 8 bases and the J gene end by 5 bases; junction bases not matched to a gene: 5. The CDR3 is 13 residues long. DNA of the CDR3: TGTGCCAGCCGTTACAGGGGGGATCAGCCCCAGCATTTT. It encodes CASRYRGDQPQHF.

The chain employs TRBV5-1 and TRBJ2-1; no clear D gene. Germline assignment: CDR1 SGHRS and CDR2 YFSETQ. The CDR3 contains 14 residues. Trimming left V 0 bases short and J 4 bases short, with 8 bases between. The CDR3 DNA is TGCGCCAGCAGCTTGGGTGCCAGATACAATGAGCAGTTCTTC. Protein product: CASSLGARYNEQFF.

The V gene is TRBV12-3 or TRBV12-4, the J gene TRBJ1-1; a possible D gene is TRBD1 (6 bases). The CDR3 covers 13 residues. V was cut by 5 bases and J by 5 bases, with 12 bases left in between. The CDR3 DNA sequence: TGTGCCAGCAGTACAGGGCGTCGAACTGAAGCTTTCTTT. Translation: CASSTGRRTEAFF.

This clone was seen more than once but under ten times. The chain is built from TRBV5-4 and TRBJ1-2, with TRBD1 identical over 8 bases. The CDR3 runs 14 residues. The V gene's germline CDR1 is SGHNT and CDR2 YYREEE (reference sequence). Trimming removed 7 bases from V and 0 bases from J; junction bases left unmatched: 5. CDR3 sequence reads: CASGQGTANYGYTF. In DNA, the CDR3 is TGTGCCAGCGGACAGGGTACGGCTAACTATGGCTACACCTTC.

This chain joins TRBV25-1 and TRBJ2-7; a possible D gene is TRBD1 (6 bases). The CDR3 length is 14 residues. CDR1 is MGHDK, CDR2 SYGVNS, per germline. The ends were cut back, 5 bases at V and 3 bases at J, with 14 bases in the middle. CDR3: CASSTGTWLYEQYF. In nucleotides, the CDR3 is TGTGCCAGCAGTACCGGGACATGGCTCTACGAGCAGTACTTC.

V is TRBV10-3 and J is TRBJ2-7; 8 bases align to TRBD2. Germline lookup yields CDR1 ENHRY and CDR2 SYGVKD. Trimming cost V 1 base and J 0 bases; bases outside gene matches: 2. This CDR3 contains 15 residues. CDR3 in DNA: TGTGCCATCAGTGAGTTAGCGGGGAGCTCCTACGAGCAGTACTTC. Translating gives CAISELAGSSYEQYF.

V and J are TRBV19 and TRBJ2-2; D gene ambiguous. This CDR3 comprises 12 residues. The V end lost 5 bases, the J end lost 3 bases, and 4 bases lay between the germline ends. The germline V gene has CDR1 LNHDA and CDR2 SQIVND (reference sequence). CDR3 sequence reads: CASSPYTGELFF. CDR3 DNA: TGTGCCAGTAGTCCCTACACCGGGGAGCTGTTTTTT.

V is TRBV7-3 and J is TRBJ2-1; 11 bases align to TRBD2. The J segment lost 12 bases and the V segment lost 5 bases, leaving 9 bases of the junction unmatched. Germline CDR1 reads SGHTA; CDR2 reads FQGTGA. CDR3 size: 14 residues. The CDR3 loop is CASSPKTSGTRQFF. The CDR3 bases are TGTGCCAGCAGCCCAAAGACTAGCGGGACTCGGCAGTTCTTC.